A selection of T cell receptor beta chains follows, all from one sample in a study of cytomegalovirus exposure and HLA in healthy donors. Clones were sequenced by immunoSEQ multiplex PCR, and TCRdb holds only the in-frame ones, with some missing. Reported are 95,000 to 150,000 clones; the ten largest clones contain about 2.2%. Sequenced input: PBMCs. Receptor source: a man aged 40-55 years in good health and CMV-seronegative. CDR3s include the opening cysteine and the closing phenylalanine or tryptophan. Each record gives: V gene, D gene, J gene, CDR3 protein, CDR3 DNA. The D gene is left open where the match is weak.

TRBV4-2,NA,TRBJ1-1,CASSQGGEAFF,TGTGCCAGCAGCCAGGGGGGTGAAGCTTTCTTT
TRBV5-5,NA,TRBJ2-1,CASSSYNEQFF,TGTGCCAGCAGCTCGTACAATGAGCAGTTCTTC
TRBV11-3,TRBD1,TRBJ1-2,CASSSDRANYGYTF,TGTGCCAGCAGCTCGGACAGGGCTAACTATGGCTACACCTTC
TRBV2,NA,TRBJ2-5,CASSGQPQETQYF,TGTGCCAGCAGTGGACAGCCGCAAGAGACCCAGTACTTC
TRBV7-3,NA,TRBJ2-3,CASSLSSGSATQYF,TGTGCCAGCAGCTTAAGTTCAGGGTCGGCTACGCAGTATTTT
TRBV5-6,NA,TRBJ2-3,CASSSHILSGYEGDTQYF,TGTGCCAGCAGCTCCCATATACTCAGCGGTTACGAGGGAGATACGCAGTATTTT
TRBV6-6,NA,TRBJ2-7,CASSYRDEQYF,TGTGCCAGCAGTTACCGGGACGAGCAGTACTTC
TRBV19,NA,TRBJ2-2,CASSIDLVGPANTGELFF,TGTGCCAGTAGTATAGATCTTGTGGGGCCGGCGAACACCGGGGAGCTGTTTTTT
TRBV2,TRBD2,TRBJ2-7,CASRRTSGSYEQYF,TGTGCCAGCAGGCGGACTAGCGGGAGTTACGAGCAGTACTTC
TRBV5-4,TRBD1,TRBJ2-1,CASSLNIPGGNEQFF,TGTGCCAGCAGCTTGAACATACCAGGGGGAAATGAGCAGTTCTTC
TRBV11-3,TRBD1,TRBJ2-3,CASSPTTGGKADTQYF,TGTGCCAGCAGCCCGACGACAGGGGGCAAGGCAGATACGCAGTATTTT
TRBV9,NA,TRBJ2-4,CASSVSVAKNIQYF,TGTGCCAGCAGCGTATCGGTAGCCAAAAACATTCAGTACTTC
TRBV19,NA,TRBJ1-4,CASKHHRATNEKLFF,TGTGCCAGCAAACATCACAGGGCAACTAATGAAAAACTGTTTTTT
TRBV2,TRBD1,TRBJ1-2,CASRRTGGFYGYTF,TGTGCCAGCAGAAGGACAGGGGGCTTCTATGGCTACACCTTC
TRBV20-1,NA,TRBJ1-2,CTIQGLYGYTF,TGCACTATTCAGGGGCTCTATGGCTACACCTTC
TRBV6-6,TRBD2,TRBJ2-1,CASRPGTSVSEQFF,TGTGCCAGCAGACCCGGGACTAGCGTTTCTGAGCAGTTCTTC
TRBV4-3,NA,TRBJ1-1,CASSQDWNTEAFF,TGCGCCAGCAGCCAAGACTGGAACACTGAAGCTTTCTTT
TRBV7-9,TRBD2,TRBJ2-1,CASSLSPALADLYNEQFF,TGTGCCAGCAGCTTATCCCCGGCCCTAGCGGACCTTTACAATGAGCAGTTCTTC
TRBV11-3,NA,TRBJ1-1,CASSLDQNTEAFF,TGTGCCAGCAGCTTAGACCAAAACACTGAAGCTTTCTTT
TRBV4-2,NA,TRBJ2-5,CASSPLIAGFQETQYF,TGTGCCAGCAGCCCTCTGATTGCGGGGTTCCAAGAGACCCAGTACTTC
TRBV5-1,TRBD1,TRBJ2-7,CASRTGTDFYEQYF,TGCGCCAGCAGAACCGGGACAGACTTCTACGAGCAGTACTTC
TRBV19,TRBD1,TRBJ2-7,CASRRQGDSYEQYF,TGTGCCAGTAGACGACAGGGGGACTCCTACGAGCAGTACTTC
TRBV27,TRBD1,TRBJ1-5,CASSPARQGAMGPQHF,TGTGCCAGCAGTCCGGCCCGACAGGGGGCTATGGGGCCCCAGCATTTT